This is a list of T cell receptor beta chains from one sample in a study of cytomegalovirus exposure and HLA in healthy donors. Libraries were prepared by immunoSEQ multiplex PCR; TCRdb keeps only in-frame clonotypes and omits some of them. The data contain about 77,000 clones, around 82% of them singletons. Sequenced: PBMCs. These receptors all come from a man in his forties in good health and CMV-seronegative. The CDR3 runs from the conserved cysteine through the conserved F or W. A D gene is named only where the DNA matches it firmly. Clone size appears in some rows only: once, few, many, or a class for an expanded clone.

d_call: .; v_call: TRBV4-1; j_call: TRBJ2-5; clone_size: .; cdr3_nt: TGCGCCAGCAGTGGGGGAAGACAGGCAACCCTGGAGCAGTACTTC; cdr3_aa: CASSGGRQATLEQYF
d_call: TRBD2; v_call: TRBV7-2; j_call: TRBJ2-3; clone_size: .; cdr3_nt: TGTGCCAGCAGCCTTCTTGCGGGGGGCTCAGATACGCAGTATTTT; cdr3_aa: CASSLLAGGSDTQYF
d_call: .; v_call: TRBV11-3; j_call: TRBJ1-1; clone_size: .; cdr3_nt: TGTGCCAGCAGCCTAAGGTCGGGACGGGGGGCAACTGAAGCTTTCTTT; cdr3_aa: CASSLRSGRGATEAFF
d_call: .; v_call: TRBV9; j_call: TRBJ1-1; clone_size: .; cdr3_nt: TGTGCCAGCAGCCTCGGAGGAGGGGTGAACACTGAAGCTTTCTTT; cdr3_aa: CASSLGGGVNTEAFF
d_call: TRBD1; v_call: TRBV7-9; j_call: TRBJ2-6; clone_size: .; cdr3_nt: TGTGCCAGCAGCAAAGGACAGGGTAAGGGGGCCAACGTCCTGACTTTC; cdr3_aa: CASSKGQGKGANVLTF
d_call: .; v_call: TRBV7-9; j_call: TRBJ1-6; clone_size: .; cdr3_nt: TGTGCCAGCAGCTTAGGTTACAGGGTGGCAAACTCTAATTCACCCCTCCACTTT; cdr3_aa: CASSLGYRVANSNSPLHF
d_call: TRBD2; v_call: TRBV11-2; j_call: TRBJ2-3; clone_size: .; cdr3_nt: TGTGCCAGCAGCTTAAACGGGGGGGGCACAGATACGCAGTATTTT; cdr3_aa: CASSLNGGGTDTQYF
d_call: .; v_call: TRBV19; j_call: TRBJ2-7; clone_size: .; cdr3_nt: TGTGCCAGCCGACAGTACCTGGGGTCCTACGAGCAGTACTTC; cdr3_aa: CASRQYLGSYEQYF
d_call: TRBD1; v_call: TRBV2; j_call: TRBJ1-2; clone_size: .; cdr3_nt: TGTGCCAGCAGTGAAATGCGGCAGGGGGGCTATGGCTACACCTTC; cdr3_aa: CASSEMRQGGYGYTF
d_call: TRBD1; v_call: TRBV5-1; j_call: TRBJ1-1; clone_size: .; cdr3_nt: TGCGCCAGCACTGGGACAGCCAACACTGAAGCTTTCTTT; cdr3_aa: CASTGTANTEAFF
d_call: .; v_call: TRBV30; j_call: TRBJ2-3; clone_size: .; cdr3_nt: TGTGCCTGGAGTGTAGCGGACAGCTACACAGATACGCAGTATTTT; cdr3_aa: CAWSVADSYTDTQYF
d_call: .; v_call: TRBV7-2; j_call: TRBJ1-1; clone_size: few; cdr3_nt: TGTGCCAGCAGAGATGCGGGACGGCCGAACACTGAAGCTTTCTTT; cdr3_aa: CASRDAGRPNTEAFF
d_call: TRBD1; v_call: TRBV28; j_call: TRBJ2-7; clone_size: .; cdr3_nt: TGTGCCAGCAGTCAGACAGGGGTTTCCTACGAGCAGTACTTC; cdr3_aa: CASSQTGVSYEQYF
d_call: TRBD2; v_call: TRBV11-2; j_call: TRBJ2-7; clone_size: .; cdr3_nt: TGTGCCAGCTCGGCTAGCGGTGACGAGCAGTACTTC; cdr3_aa: CASSASGDEQYF
d_call: TRBD1; v_call: TRBV9; j_call: TRBJ1-6; clone_size: .; cdr3_nt: TGTGCCAGCAGCGAGACGGACAGGGGGGACCTCCACTTT; cdr3_aa: CASSETDRGDLHF
d_call: .; v_call: TRBV5-1; j_call: TRBJ2-5; clone_size: .; cdr3_nt: TGCGCCAGCAGCCTAGGATATAATGGGAGAAAATGGGAGACCCAGTACTTC; cdr3_aa: CASSLGYNGRKWETQYF
d_call: TRBD1; v_call: TRBV7-3; j_call: TRBJ1-1; clone_size: few; cdr3_nt: TGTGCCAGCAGCTTAACGTACGGGACAGACGTTTTCTTT; cdr3_aa: CASSLTYGTDVFF
d_call: TRBD1; v_call: TRBV6-5; j_call: TRBJ1-3; clone_size: .; cdr3_nt: TGTGCCAGCCAGACAGGGGGAAACACCATATATTTT; cdr3_aa: CASQTGGNTIYF
d_call: .; v_call: TRBV6-6; j_call: TRBJ1-1; clone_size: once; cdr3_nt: TGTGCCAGCAGTCTACGGGGTGAAGCTTTCTTT; cdr3_aa: CASSLRGEAFF